This T cell receptor (beta chain) was profiled in a study of long-term antiretroviral therapy in people with HIV. The study's findings and limits: With ART, diversity went up but was still lower than in transplant donor controls.

Version v3.0 of the immunoSEQ assay ran at survey level. Data came from immunoSEQ multiplex PCR; TCRdb stores just in-frame clones and leaves some out. Of under 30,000 clones in the sample, 70% to 90% are singletons; the top ten hold 3.6%. As regards this clone: Antigen specificity is unknown.

Before DNA extraction, roughly 1-11 million cryopreserved PBMC were held in the samples. The CDR3 contains 18 residues. Germline lookup yields CDR1 SGHTS and CDR2 YDEGEE. Trimming took 4 bases from V and 2 from J, leaving 21 bases between them. The TCR originated in a woman aged 30 to 39 with HIV. The gene calls are TRBV5-8 and TRBJ1-4, with D possibly matching TRBD1 (6 bases). The sample was unsorted PBMCs, taken 1.9 years after starting antiretroviral therapy. The CDR3 region has the DNA TGTGCCAGCAGCATCCGGGAGATCAACCAGGGGACTAATGAAAAACTGTTTTTT. This codes for CASSIREINQGTNEKLFF.